The 16 T cell receptor beta chains below were found in one sample sequenced in a study of radiotherapy plus CTLA-4 blockade in lung cancer. Assay: immunoSEQ multiplex PCR; the TCRdb copy retains only in-frame clones and omits some. The table lists 100,000 to 150,000 clones, about four fifths of them singletons. The input for sequencing was peripheral blood, taken from a patient treated with radiotherapy plus ipilimumab. All receptors derive from a human donor with non-small cell lung cancer who had a partial response to radiotherapy plus ipilimumab.

This chain connects TRBV4-2 to TRBJ2-7; maybe TRBD2 (6 bases). V dropped 0 bases and J dropped 2 bases, with 20 bases sitting between them. Per the germline V gene, CDR1 is LGHNA and CDR2 is YNFKEQ. There are 18 residues in the CDR3. CDR3 nucleotide sequence: TGTGCCAGCAGCCAAGAAGGGGACTTCAGCGGTGGGGCCTACGAGCAGTACTTC. It is translated as CASSQEGDFSGGAYEQYF.

The V gene is TRBV6-5, the J gene TRBJ2-1, with 8 bases lining up with TRBD1. CDR3 length: 13 amino acids. Per the germline V gene, CDR1 is MNHEY and CDR2 is SVGAGI. V shed 8 bases and J 7 bases; nucleotides not matched to a gene: 7. DNA of the CDR3: TGTGCCAGCCGAGGGACAGGAAAGAATGAGCAGTTCTTC. Encoded protein: CASRGTGKNEQFF.

The chain employs TRBV11-2 and TRBJ2-5; D may be TRBD2 (6 bases). This CDR3 has 15 residues. The germline V and J ends were trimmed by 0 bases and 3 bases, with 11 bases remaining between them. In germline, CDR1 is SGHAT, CDR2 FQNNGV. The CDR3 is CASSLELAVKETQYF. CDR3 nucleotide sequence: TGTGCCAGCAGCTTAGAACTAGCAGTAAAAGAGACCCAGTACTTC.

In DNA, the CDR3 is TGTGCCAGCAGCTCCCCTCTGTGGACAGGTCGAACAAAAGAGACCCAGTACTTC. Amino acids: CASSSPLWTGRTKETQYF. V and J are TRBV7-8 and TRBJ2-5, with 7 positions matching TRBD1. V lost 4 bases and J lost 3; bases outside the gene matches: 17. Germline CDR1 reads SGHVS; CDR2 reads FQNEAQ. The CDR3 spans 18 residues.

Only a few counts were recorded for this clone. This chain links TRBV4-1 with TRBJ2-5, with D possibly being TRBD2 (5 bases). V lost 5 bases and J lost 1, with 11 bases in between. This CDR3 is 14 amino acids long. Germline V gene sequence: CDR1 MGHRA, CDR2 YSYEKL. CDR3 sequence reads: CASSSGETQETQYF. Here the CDR3 DNA reads TGCGCCAGCAGCTCCGGGGAGACCCAAGAGACCCAGTACTTC.

The V and J genes are TRBV7-7 and TRBJ2-2; 9 bases match TRBD2. Germline V gives CDR1 SSHAT, CDR2 FNYEAQ (reference sequence). CDR3 length equals 15 residues. The CDR3 sequence is CAIGREGLVTGELFF. The CDR3 bases are TGTGCTATTGGGCGGGAGGGCCTCGTCACCGGGGAGCTGTTTTTT.

The CDR3 DNA sequence: TGTGCCAGCAGTGCTAGGACAGGTTCGCAGTTCTTC. This codes for CASSARTGSQFF. The V gene is TRBV6-5, the J gene TRBJ2-1; 7 nucleotides line up with TRBD1. Germline assignment: CDR1 MNHEY and CDR2 SVGAGI. V lost 5 bases, J lost 12 bases, and 7 bases stayed unmatched. CDR3 length: 12 residues.

This chain links TRBV9 with TRBJ2-1; D is ambiguous. In germline, CDR1 is SGDLS, CDR2 YYNGEE. The CDR3 extends over 12 amino acids. V lost 2 bases to trimming and J lost 8 bases, with 8 bases between them. The CDR3 DNA reads TGTGCCAGCAGCGTCATCCCGGATGAGCAGTTCTTC. Translating it yields CASSVIPDEQFF.

The CDR3, as DNA: TGTGCCAGCAGCTCGAGGGGGGGAACTACTGAAGCTTTCTTT. Translation: CASSSRGGTTEAFF. The chain combines TRBV7-9 with TRBJ1-1, with a tentative D call TRBD1 (6 bases). CDR1 is SEHNR and CDR2 is FQNEAQ in the germline V gene (reference sequence). The CDR3 sequence is 14 residues long. The ends were cut back, 4 bases at V and 5 bases at J, with 14 bases in the middle.

This chain connects TRBV5-1 to TRBJ2-1, with D possibly matching TRBD1 (5 bases). Trimming pared 0 bases from V and 0 bases from J, leaving 7 bases between. The CDR3 is 15 residues long. Germline V gene data show CDR1 as SGHRS and CDR2 as YFSETQ. The CDR3 region has the DNA TGCGCCAGCAGCTTGGGGGGCCTCTCCTACAATGAGCAGTTCTTC. Protein product: CASSLGGLSYNEQFF.

The chain joins TRBV5-8 to TRBJ2-5; D is unresolved. The CDR3 sequence is 14 residues long. V was trimmed by 3 bases and J by 4 bases, leaving 13 bases between them. Germline-derived CDR1 and CDR2 are SGHTS and YDEGEE. The CDR3 nucleotides are TGTGCCAGCAGCTGGCCCCTCCCAGGAGAGACCCAGTACTTC. Its translation: CASSWPLPGETQYF. Full variable domain (remainder filled in from reference TRBV5-8 and TRBJ2-5): EAGVTQSPTHLIKTRGQQATLRCSPISGHTSVYWYQQALGLGLQFLLWYDEGEERNRGNFPPRFSGRQFPNYSSELNVNALELEDSALYLCASSWPLPGETQYFGPGTRLLVL.

The V call is TRBV5-4, the J call TRBJ1-1, with D possibly TRBD1 on 6 matching bases. V dropped 4 bases and J dropped 11 bases, with 24 bases sitting between them. CDR1 and CDR2 (germline): SGHNT, YYREEE (reference sequence). The CDR3 runs to 15 residues. CDR3 DNA sequence: TGTGCCAGCAGCCTCGCCGGACAGCGCAACTCCGGGGCTTTCTTT. It codes for CASSLAGQRNSGAFF.

This chain joins TRBV27 and TRBJ1-4, with D perhaps matching TRBD1 (6 bases). This CDR3 spans 15 amino acids. The germline V and J ends were trimmed by 6 bases and 7 bases, with 18 bases remaining between them. Per the germline V gene, CDR1 is MNHEY and CDR2 is SMNVEV (reference sequence). The CDR3 bases are TGTGCCAGCAGGCGTTTCAGGGGTAGTGGTGAAAAACTGTTTTTT. Its translation: CASRRFRGSGEKLFF.

The chain links TRBV19 to TRBJ1-5; 7 nucleotides line up with TRBD1. The CDR3 runs 16 residues. V lost 6 bases to trimming and J lost 0 bases; unmatched junction nucleotides: 8. CDR1 LNHDA and CDR2 SQIVND come from the germline V gene (reference sequence). The CDR3 is CASRQGQEHSNQPQHF. CDR3 DNA sequence: TGTGCCAGTAGACAAGGACAGGAACATAGCAATCAGCCCCAGCATTTT.

In this sample, this clone turned up once. This sequence joins TRBV6-1 and TRBJ1-2, with D possibly TRBD1 on 5 matching bases. This CDR3 is 12 amino acids long. Germline V CDR1 and CDR2: MNHNS, SASEGT. Trimming left V 5 bases short and J 4 bases short, with 8 bases between. CDR3 nucleotides: TGTGCCAGCAGTCTACAGGTCTATGGCTACACCTTC. It specifies CASSLQVYGYTF.

The CDR3 protein is CASSPEGGFNEKLFF. Here the CDR3 DNA reads TGTGCCAGCAGCCCCGAAGGGGGTTTTAATGAAAAACTGTTTTTT. The chain has TRBV4-2 and TRBJ1-4, with D perhaps TRBD1 (6 bases). V was cut by 4 bases and J by 4 bases, with 13 bases left in between. This CDR3 region has 15 residues. Germline V lookup: CDR1 LGHNA, CDR2 YNFKEQ.